This T cell receptor beta chain derives from a study of CD8 T cells in ankylosing spondylitis. TCRdb redid the calling of the 5' RACE reads with MiXCR, one entry per CDR3 protein. The sample has 250,000 to 350,000 distinct CDR3 sequences, 15% to 25% seen once. This CDR3 has 16 amino acids. CDR1 and CDR2 (germline): SGHRS, YFSETQ. V shed 3 bases and J 0 bases; nucleotides not matched to a gene: 5. This clonotype occurred a few times. The sequencing input was blood, either unsorted or a sorted T cell fraction (not recorded which). J is TRBJ2-5 and V is TRBV5-1; 10 bases agree with TRBD2. The TCR was taken from a male donor with ankylosing spondylitis or in good health (not recorded which). The CDR3 loop is CASSYGLAVYQETQYF. In nucleotides, the CDR3 is TGCGCCAGCAGCTATGGACTAGCGGTGTACCAAGAGACCCAGTACTTC.